A single sample gave rise to the 30 T cell receptor beta chains below, sequenced in a study of high-grade serous ovarian cancer treatment subgroups. Tumor samples were taken before definitive surgery or chemotherapy. Assay used: immunoSEQ multiplex PCR; TCRdb lists only in-frame clones, some missing. The data show roughly 3,500 clones, approximately 80% seen once. The specimen sequenced was tumor tissue. The receptors were gathered from a human donor with high-grade serous ovarian cancer.

Here the CDR3 DNA reads TGTGCCAGCAGTGAAGGCAGGGGGCGTGGGAATGAGCAGTTCTTC. It yields the protein CASSEGRGRGNEQFF. The V gene is TRBV2, the J gene TRBJ2-1; TRBD1 matches at 8 bases. This CDR3 region has 15 residues. Trimming removed 1 base from V and 7 bases from J; junction bases left unmatched: 6. From germline, CDR1 is SNHLY and CDR2 FYNNEI.

In its sample, this clone was seen a few times. The V and J genes are TRBV28 and TRBJ2-3; D is possibly TRBD1 (6 bases). The CDR3 is 14 residues long. CDR1 MDHEN and CDR2 SYDVKM come from the germline V gene. V was clipped by 3 bases and J by 6 bases, with 13 bases between them. DNA of the CDR3: TGTGCCAGCAGTTTTATACAGGGTCACGATACGCAGTATTTT. Amino acids: CASSFIQGHDTQYF.

This chain links TRBV21-1 with TRBJ1-1; the table's TRBD1 call for D was not verified on the DNA. TRBV21-1 is given as a pseudogene. The CDR3 is 14 amino acids. The CDR3 sequence is CASSKGRTEAEAFF. CDR3 bases: TGTGCCAGCAGCAAAGGGAGGACAGAAGCTGAAGCTTTCTTT.

The chain carries TRBV19 and TRBJ1-6; TRBD1 is a possible D gene (6 bases). The germline V gene has CDR1 LNHDA and CDR2 SQIVND (reference sequence). The CDR3 spans 13 residues. V was trimmed by 5 bases and J by 7 bases, leaving 9 bases between them. The CDR3 coding sequence is TGTGCCAGTAGTCGGACAGACAATTCACCCCTCCACTTT. This gives the protein CASSRTDNSPLHF.

This sequence joins TRBV7-2 and TRBJ1-5, with a tentative D call TRBD1 (5 bases). V was cut by 2 bases and J by 2 bases, with 10 bases left in between. This CDR3 spans 15 amino acids. Germline values: CDR1 SGHTA, CDR2 FQGNSA. CDR3 nucleotides: TGTGCCAGCAGCTTATGGTCGGGGGGCAATCAGCCCCAGCATTTT. Amino acid sequence: CASSLWSGGNQPQHF. Looking up the rest from reference TRBV7-2 and TRBJ1-5 gives the full variable domain: GAGVSQSPSNKVTEKGKDVELRCDPISGHTALYWYRQSLGQGLEFLIYFQGNSAPDKSGLPSDRFSAERTGGSVSTLTIQRTQQEDSAVYLCASSLWSGGNQPQHFGDGTRLSIL.

The chain combines TRBV28 with TRBJ1-2; D gene unclear. V lost 4 bases and J 2 bases, leaving 2 bases between the germline ends. CDR1 is MDHEN, CDR2 SYDVKM, per germline. The CDR3 is 11 residues long. The chain's CDR3 is CASSSNYGYTF. CDR3 nucleotides: TGTGCCAGCAGTTCCAACTATGGCTACACCTTC.

CDR3 nucleotides: TGCGCCAGCAGCCAAGTTTCCAACAGGGTCCGAGGTGGCTACACCTTC. Translation gives CASSQVSNRVRGGYTF. V usage is TRBV4-3 and J usage is TRBJ1-2, with D possibly TRBD1 on 6 matching bases. CDR1 and CDR2 (germline): LGHNA, YSLEER. The CDR3 is 16 amino acids. The V end lost 1 base, the J end lost 7 bases, and 19 bases lay between the germline ends.

The chain couples TRBV4-1 to TRBJ2-1, with D perhaps TRBD2 (6 bases). Germline V lookup: CDR1 MGHRA, CDR2 YSYEKL. The V end lost 3 bases, the J end lost 6 bases, and 12 bases lay between the germline ends. The CDR3 is made up of 14 amino acids. The CDR3 DNA sequence: TGCGCCAGCAGCCAGCAAAGGGACTTCAATGAGCAGTTCTTC. Amino acid sequence: CASSQQRDFNEQFF.

This clone was seen a single time. The CDR3 loop is CASSLGVGKETQYF. In nucleotides, the CDR3 is TGTGCCAGCAGCTTGGGGGTAGGAAAAGAGACCCAGTACTTC. V and J are TRBV5-4 and TRBJ2-5; D uncertain. Trimming removed 0 bases at V and 3 bases at J, with 9 bases between. CDR1 SGHNT and CDR2 YYREEE come from the germline V gene (reference sequence). The CDR3 contains 14 residues.

The rearrangement uses TRBV6-6 and TRBJ1-6; no definite D call. CDR3 length equals 16 residues. The V and J ends lost 6 bases and 10 bases respectively, with 22 bases between them. From germline, CDR1 is MNHNY and CDR2 SVGAGI (reference sequence). The CDR3 loop reads CASSLSPLPSRSPLHF. In DNA form, the CDR3 reads TGTGCCAGCAGCCTGTCCCCACTGCCAAGCAGGTCACCCCTCCACTTT.

The chain has TRBV7-2 and TRBJ2-7; 7 bases fit TRBD2. CDR1 SGHTA and CDR2 FQGNSA come from the germline V gene. After removal of 5 bases from V and 2 bases from J, the junction contained 9 bases not matched to a gene. This CDR3 is 15 amino acids long. The CDR3 spells CASSRGLADPYEQYV. The CDR3 nucleotides are TGTGCCAGCAGCCGAGGGCTAGCGGATCCCTACGAGCAGTACGTC.

CDR3 DNA: TGCGCCAGCAGCCAAGCGGAGCGGGGAAGGGCAGATACGCAGTATTTT. Protein: CASSQAERGRADTQYF. The chain is built from TRBV4-1 and TRBJ2-3; 7 nucleotides align to TRBD2. Germline-derived CDR1 and CDR2 are MGHRA and YSYEKL. The junction had 8 bases not matched to a gene; V was cut back by 1 base and J by 4 bases. The CDR3 totals 16 residues.

The V gene is TRBV11-2, the J gene TRBJ1-1; possibly TRBD1 for D (5 bases). V was trimmed by 6 bases and J by 7 bases, leaving 15 bases between them. CDR1 is SGHAT and CDR2 is FQNNGV in the germline V gene. The CDR3 sequence is 13 residues long. CDR3 amino acids: CASSSGISDEAFF. CDR3 DNA sequence: TGTGCCAGCAGTTCAGGGATTTCGGATGAAGCTTTCTTT.

The chain combines TRBV11-2 with TRBJ2-3; D may be TRBD1 (6 bases). V was cut by 5 bases and J by 1 base, with 13 bases left in between. CDR1 and CDR2 from the germline V gene are SGHAT and FQNNGV. This CDR3 is built from 15 residues. The CDR3 DNA reads TGTGCCAGCAGCCATGGGCCAGGGGGCACAGATACGCAGTATTTT. This translates into CASSHGPGGTDTQYF.

V usage is TRBV7-2 and J usage is TRBJ1-6, with 9 bases lining up with TRBD1. V trimming: 1 base; J trimming: 7 bases; junction bases outside the gene matches: 8. This CDR3 comprises 17 residues. The germline CDR1 and CDR2 sequences are SGHTA and FQGNSA. The CDR3 DNA is TGTGCCAGCAGCTTAGGTACCGGGACAGGGAGAAATTCACCCCTCCACTTT. Amino acids: CASSLGTGTGRNSPLHF.

The genes are TRBV28 and TRBJ1-1; 8 bases are a match to TRBD1. J lost 2 bases, V lost 5 bases, and 7 bases had no gene match. CDR1 and CDR2 (germline): MDHEN, SYDVKM. The CDR3 totals 15 residues. CDR3 in amino acids: CASSPSGTGNTEAFF. CDR3 sequence (DNA): TGTGCCAGCAGTCCCTCGGGGACAGGAAACACTGAAGCTTTCTTT.

This clone occurred a few times. The chain is built from TRBV6-6 and TRBJ1-5; D gene uncertain. The CDR3 loop spans 14 amino acids. Germline CDR1 and CDR2: MNHNY and SVGAGI (reference sequence). Trimming pared 6 bases from V and 2 bases from J, leaving 11 bases between. Here the CDR3 DNA reads TGTGCCAGCAGCCCCATCGCAGGCAATCAGCCCCAGCATTTT. The encoded protein is CASSPIAGNQPQHF.

The chain uses TRBV7-2 and TRBJ1-6, with TRBD1 as a possible D gene (5 bases). V dropped 3 bases and J dropped 7 bases, with 10 bases sitting between them. Germline V gene data show CDR1 as SGHTA and CDR2 as FQGNSA. The length of the CDR3 is 14 residues. This chain's CDR3 is CASSLPGLNSPLHF. CDR3 DNA: TGTGCCAGCAGCTTGCCAGGGCTGAATTCACCCCTCCACTTT.

The CDR3 loop reads CASSVSGTYGYTF. The DNA of the CDR3 is TGTGCCAGCAGCGTTTCAGGAACCTATGGCTACACCTTC. This chain connects TRBV9 to TRBJ1-2; no definite D call. Between the trimmed V and J ends, which lost 2 bases and 4 bases, there was a span of 9 bases. The CDR3 is 13 amino acids. CDR1 is SGDLS, CDR2 YYNGEE, per germline.

V gene TRBV29-1 combines with J gene TRBJ1-2; TRBD1 might be the D (5 bases). The CDR3 totals 11 residues. Germline V gene lookup returns CDR1 SQVTM and CDR2 ANQGSEA. Trimming left V 7 bases short and J 8 bases short, with 14 bases between. CDR3 sequence (DNA): TGCAGCGGGGGCGGGGATCGGGGCTACACCTTC. It specifies CSGGGDRGYTF.

V and J are TRBV15 and TRBJ2-1, with 10 bases matching TRBD2. The CDR3 is 16 amino acids. Losses at the gene ends were 0 bases for V and 7 bases for J; bases not matched to a gene: 6. Germline V gene sequence: CDR1 LNHNV, CDR2 YYDKDF (reference sequence). The CDR3: CATSRDQRGGLNEQFF. DNA for the CDR3: TGTGCCACCAGCAGAGATCAGCGGGGGGGCTTAAATGAGCAGTTCTTC.

The chain employs TRBV28 and TRBJ2-7; unclear D gene. The germline V gene encodes CDR1 MDHEN and CDR2 SYDVKM. CDR3 length: 16 amino acids. Trimming shortened V by 5 bases and J by 0 bases, and 17 bases separated the two germline ends. The CDR3 loop is CASSLLGIEDSYEQYF. DNA for the CDR3: TGTGCCAGCAGTCTACTCGGAATCGAGGACTCCTACGAGCAGTACTTC.

The chain is built from TRBV5-4 and TRBJ2-2; 10 bases agree with TRBD2. The CDR3 is made up of 16 amino acids. From germline, CDR1 is SGHNT and CDR2 YYREEE (reference sequence). The trim removed 0 bases at V and 7 bases at J, leaving 6 bases unmatched. CDR3 bases: TGTGCCAGCAGCTTGGTGGCTAGCGGGGGCCGCGGGGAGCTGTTTTTT. The encoded protein is CASSLVASGGRGELFF.

The CDR3 sequence: CASSQGDGHGANVLTF. Here the CDR3 DNA reads TGCGCCAGCAGCCAAGGCGACGGTCATGGGGCCAACGTCCTGACTTTC. This rearrangement joins TRBV4-3 to TRBJ2-6, with unresolved D. The CDR3 is 16 amino acids. With 1 base removed from V and 3 bases from J, the gap between germline ends came to 10 bases. Per germline, CDR1 LGHNA and CDR2 YSLEER.

The chain recombines TRBV7-9 with TRBJ2-2; 7 bases are shared with TRBD2. This CDR3 has 15 amino acids. V was pared by 5 bases and J by 3 bases, with 6 bases of the junction left unmatched. From germline, CDR1 is SEHNR and CDR2 FQNEAQ (reference sequence). The CDR3, as DNA: TGTGCCAGCAGCCGGGGGAGGGACCACACCGGGGAGCTGTTTTTT. Translated: CASSRGRDHTGELFF.

The chain joins TRBV7-2 to TRBJ1-5, with D perhaps TRBD1 (5 bases). Trimming removed 5 bases from V and 2 bases from J, with 16 bases in between. This CDR3 has 16 residues. Germline values: CDR1 SGHTA, CDR2 FQGNSA. In DNA form, the CDR3 reads TGTGCCAGCAGCCCACGGGGGTGGAAACGCAATCAGCCCCAGCATTTT. It encodes CASSPRGWKRNQPQHF.

This chain uses TRBV7-2 with TRBJ2-6; D is undetermined. Germline V gene lookup returns CDR1 SGHTA and CDR2 FQGNSA. Trimming removed 4 bases from V and 0 bases from J, with 10 bases in between. The CDR3 covers 16 residues. Written as DNA, the CDR3 is TGTGCCAGCAGCTCTCGGCAGACCTCTGGGGCCAACGTCCTGACTTTC. Protein: CASSSRQTSGANVLTF. Full variable domain (remainder filled in from reference TRBV7-2 and TRBJ2-6): GAGVSQSPSNKVTEKGKDVELRCDPISGHTALYWYRQSLGQGLEFLIYFQGNSAPDKSGLPSDRFSAERTGGSVSTLTIQRTQQEDSAVYLCASSSRQTSGANVLTFGAGSRLTVL.

The genes are TRBV27 and TRBJ2-7, with TRBD1 matching 11 bases. Germline V CDR1 and CDR2: MNHEY, SMNVEV (reference sequence). The CDR3 sequence is 14 residues long. J lost 4 bases, V lost 4 bases, and 3 bases had no gene match. CDR3 DNA: TGTGCCAGCAGTTGGGGGACAGGGGGGTACGAGCAGTACTTC. It yields the protein CASSWGTGGYEQYF.

V is TRBV25-1 and J is TRBJ1-5; the match to TRBD1 covers 9 bases. The CDR3 covers 15 residues. Germline CDR1 reads MGHDK; CDR2 reads SYGVNS. The junction had 4 bases not matched to a gene; V was cut back by 3 bases and J by 4 bases. The CDR3 loop reads CASSESGQGNQPQHF. The CDR3 region has the DNA TGTGCCAGCAGTGAGTCGGGACAGGGTAATCAGCCCCAGCATTTT.

The V call is TRBV27, the J call TRBJ1-6; 8 bases match TRBD1. The V gene end was trimmed by 6 bases and the J gene end by 7 bases; junction bases not matched to a gene: 5. Germline-derived CDR1 and CDR2 are MNHEY and SMNVEV (reference sequence). The CDR3 consists of 14 residues. The CDR3 reads CASSHDRGNSPLHF. The CDR3, as DNA: TGTGCCAGCAGCCACGACAGGGGAAATTCACCCCTCCACTTT.